This T cell receptor (beta chain) was observed in a study of blood T cell repertoires in COVID-19. About the study: COVID-19 samples from acute and convalescent phases originated in the United States, Italy and Spain. The analysed material was cDNA or gDNA that came from T cells, B-cell-depleted T cells, or PBMCs.

As processed by the authors: Amplification with reference gene primers provided the estimates of nucleated cell counts. Method: immunoSEQ multiplex PCR; TCRdb's copy keeps in-frame clones and lacks some. The DNA was the basis for D and trimming; V, J and clone size are from that table. Here the sample spans about 400,000 clones, 89% being singletons. This CDR3 has 13 residues. CDR1 LGHDT and CDR2 YNNKEL come from the germline V gene (reference sequence). With 7 bases clipped from V and 7 bases from J, the junction kept 8 bases outside the gene matches. The TCR comes from a man aged 35 to 55 with acute or convalescent COVID-19. Sequencing was carried out using peripheral blood. The V call is TRBV3-1 (or the pseudogene TRBV3-2), the J call TRBJ2-5, with 8 nucleotides matching TRBD1. Here the CDR3 reads CASIDRGGGTQYF. The CDR3 nucleotides are TGTGCCAGCATCGACAGGGGCGGAGGGACCCAGTACTTC.